The following is a T cell receptor beta chain sequence with its context. CDR1 is KGHDR, CDR2 SFDVKD, per germline. J lost 10 bases, V lost 4 bases, and 11 bases had no gene match. The CDR3 length is 17 residues. This sample stems from a study of blood T cell repertoires in COVID-19. Libraries were prepared by immunoSEQ multiplex PCR; TCRdb keeps only in-frame clonotypes and omits some of them. This sample yields some 300,000 clones, of which about 87% are seen a single time; 6.3% belongs to the top ten. Seattle participants joined during active infection and were tracked over time. The V call is TRBV24-1, the J call TRBJ2-1, with 14 bases that match TRBD2. The sequencing sample was made of peripheral blood. The receptor was derived from a woman aged 50 to 60 with COVID-19, enrolled during active disease. The DNA for the CDR3 is TGTGCCACCAGTGAGGCTCCGGGGACTAGCGGGAGAAACGAGCAGTTCTTC. It yields the protein CATSEAPGTSGRNEQFF.